The 31 T cell receptor beta chains in this list originate from one sample, sequenced in a study of blood T cell repertoires in COVID-19. Only in-frame clones appear in the TCRdb table, and some are missing; sequencing was by immunoSEQ multiplex PCR. The table records over 130,000 clones, about 82% of them present only once. Input material: peripheral blood. The receptors derive from a middle-aged man with acute or convalescent COVID-19.

V and J are TRBV6-4 and TRBJ2-1, with D uncertain. Germline V gene lookup returns CDR1 MRHNA and CDR2 SNTAGT. CDR3 length: 13 residues. The V end lost 4 bases, the J end lost 7 bases, and 11 bases lay between the germline ends. The CDR3 DNA follows: TGTGCCAGCAGTGCCAACATGGCTAATGAGCAGTTCTTC. This sequence encodes CASSANMANEQFF.

This rearrangement joins TRBV12-3 or TRBV12-4 to TRBJ1-5; TRBD1 is a possible D gene (6 bases). This CDR3 comprises 12 residues. The ends were cut back, 5 bases at V and 5 bases at J, with 7 bases in the middle. CDR3 in amino acids: CASSAGDQPQHF. The CDR3 DNA sequence: TGTGCCAGCAGTGCAGGGGATCAGCCCCAGCATTTT.

The rearrangement uses TRBV6-5 and TRBJ2-1; D not certain. The CDR3 covers 14 residues. The V gene's germline CDR1 is MNHEY and CDR2 SVGAGI. V lost 6 bases to trimming and J lost 7 bases, with 16 bases between them. CDR3 DNA sequence: TGTGCCAGCAGATACCGACCGGGTTTAAATGAGCAGTTCTTC. Residues: CASRYRPGLNEQFF.

This chain connects TRBV10-3 to TRBJ2-1; 8 bases match TRBD2. Trimming removed 2 bases from V and 1 base from J; junction bases left unmatched: 1. Germline loops: CDR1 ENHRY, CDR2 SYGVKD. The CDR3 extends over 15 amino acids. The CDR3 DNA sequence: TGTGCCATCAGTGAGACGGGGGGGTCCTACAATGAGCAGTTCTTC. This encodes CAISETGGSYNEQFF.

This chain joins TRBV20-1 and TRBJ1-2; D unresolved. The CDR3 runs 11 residues. V lost 5 bases and J 4 bases, leaving 8 bases between the germline ends. From germline, CDR1 is DFQATT and CDR2 SNEGSKA (reference sequence). CDR3 amino acids: CSAPPLYGYTF. The CDR3 nucleotides read TGCAGTGCTCCTCCCCTCTATGGCTACACCTTC.

The J gene is TRBJ2-2, the V gene TRBV19; possibly TRBD2 for D (6 bases). The CDR3 totals 14 residues. Trimming shortened V by 11 bases and J by 1 base, and 14 bases separated the two germline ends. Germline V gene data show CDR1 as LNHDA and CDR2 as SQIVND (reference sequence). CDR3 sequence (DNA): TGTGCCGGAAAAAAGGGAGGGAACACCGGGGAGCTGTTTTTT. Protein: CAGKKGGNTGELFF.

This clone was observed a few times. The CDR3 nucleotides are TGTGCCAGCAGCTTGGGACAGAATAATCAGCCCCAGCATTTT. Translation gives CASSLGQNNQPQHF. V is TRBV5-8 and J is TRBJ1-5; TRBD1 is a possible D gene (5 bases). Per germline, CDR1 SGHTS and CDR2 YDEGEE. The V gene lost 0 bases and the J gene lost 4 bases, with 8 bases spanning the gap. This CDR3 is built from 14 residues. The variable domain in full, with the rest retrieved from reference TRBV5-8 and TRBJ1-5, is EAGVTQSPTHLIKTRGQQATLRCSPISGHTSVYWYQQALGLGLQFLLWYDEGEERNRGNFPPRFSGRQFPNYSSELNVNALELEDSALYLCASSLGQNNQPQHFGDGTRLSIL.

The J gene is TRBJ2-2, the V gene TRBV5-4; 10 bases fit TRBD1. The germline V gene has CDR1 SGHNT and CDR2 YYREEE (reference sequence). This CDR3 has 14 residues. The trim removed 5 bases at V and 8 bases at J, leaving 6 bases unmatched. The CDR3 protein is CASRDGTGVGELFF. For the CDR3, the DNA is TGTGCCAGCAGAGATGGGACAGGGGTTGGGGAGCTGTTTTTT.

The V call is TRBV5-1, the J call TRBJ1-5, with D tentatively TRBD1 (5 bases). CDR3 length equals 14 residues. V dropped 1 base and J dropped 5 bases, with 10 bases sitting between them. The germline CDR1 and CDR2 sequences are SGHRS and YFSETQ. CDR3 DNA sequence: TGCGCCAGCAGCTTGTGGGGAGGGGATCAGCCCCAGCATTTT. It codes for CASSLWGGDQPQHF.

The table lists this clone with a few counts. At one of its ends the junction is not consistent with the germline gene, which may arise from a read error. This chain links TRBV7-3 with TRBJ2-6; a weak D match, TRBD2 (6 bases). Per germline, CDR1 SGHTA and CDR2 FQGTGA. CDR3 length equals 18 residues. CDR3 nucleotides: TGTGCCAGCAGCACACCGCGGGGCGGGAAATCTGGTGCCAACGTCCTGACTTTC. This gives the protein CASSTPRGGKSGANVLTF.

The chain links TRBV19 to TRBJ1-1, with 8 bases matching TRBD1. V was clipped by 6 bases and J by 5 bases; unmatched bases: 5. The CDR3 consists of 13 residues. The germline V gene has CDR1 LNHDA and CDR2 SQIVND (reference sequence). Written as DNA, the CDR3 is TGTGCCAGTAGCGGACAGGGCTGGACTGAAGCTTTCTTT. It translates to CASSGQGWTEAFF.

The chain combines TRBV19 with TRBJ2-5, with D maybe TRBD1 (7 bases). CDR3 size: 16 residues. Trimming took off 5 bases at V and 4 bases at J, with 20 bases between the two ends. Germline V gene sequence: CDR1 LNHDA, CDR2 SQIVND (reference sequence). CDR3 residues: CASSSSGTAGGETQYF. The CDR3 coding sequence is TGTGCCAGTAGTTCCTCAGGGACAGCCGGGGGAGAGACCCAGTACTTC.

The chain employs TRBV11-3 and TRBJ2-7, with D perhaps matching TRBD2 (6 bases). The V end was cut by 4 bases, the J end by 2 bases, with 18 bases between. Germline-derived CDR1 and CDR2 are SGHNT and YENEEA. The CDR3 consists of 16 residues. In nucleotides, the CDR3 is TGTGCCAGCAGCTCTTGGTCGGGAGTGGGTACCTACGAGCAGTACTTC. The encoded protein is CASSSWSGVGTYEQYF.

The chain couples TRBV27 to TRBJ2-1, with 7 nucleotides matching TRBD2. From germline, CDR1 is MNHEY and CDR2 SMNVEV (reference sequence). The CDR3 sequence is 14 residues long. J gave up 4 bases and V 6 bases, and 6 bases lay outside the gene matches. The chain's CDR3 is CASRSTSTYNEQFF. The CDR3 DNA sequence: TGTGCCAGCAGGTCGACTAGCACATACAATGAGCAGTTCTTC.

The J gene is TRBJ1-1, the V gene TRBV7-9; D unclear. The germline V gene encodes CDR1 SEHNR and CDR2 FQNEAQ (reference sequence). This CDR3 region has 14 residues. Between the trimmed V and J ends, which lost 5 bases and 5 bases, there was a span of 15 bases. CDR3 DNA: TGTGCCAGCAGCCCCCTCAAGCCGGGGACTGAAGCTTTCTTT. It yields the protein CASSPLKPGTEAFF.

The chain recombines TRBV10-3 with TRBJ1-1, with unresolved D. Germline CDR1 ENHRY, CDR2 SYGVKD. The CDR3 contains 11 residues. V was clipped by 3 bases and J by 8 bases, with 7 bases between them. The CDR3 region is CAISDMTEAFF. The CDR3 DNA is TGTGCCATCAGTGACATGACAGAAGCTTTCTTT.

This clone was observed once. The J gene is TRBJ1-3, the V gene TRBV23-1, with 10 bases aligning to TRBD1. TRBV23-1 is designated an ORF whose function remains uncertain. The J segment lost 1 base and the V segment lost 4 bases, leaving 7 bases of the junction unmatched. The CDR3 is made up of 17 amino acids. The CDR3 loop is CASSPLRDRGSGNTIYF. The CDR3 bases are TGCGCCAGCAGTCCCCTCCGGGACAGGGGATCTGGAAACACCATATATTTT.

The genes are TRBV2 and TRBJ1-2; 7 nucleotides agree with TRBD1. With 7 bases clipped from V and 8 bases from J, the junction kept 7 bases outside the gene matches. The CDR3 contains 12 residues. CDR1 and CDR2 (germline): SNHLY, FYNNEI. The CDR3 loop is CASILDREGYTF. The CDR3 nucleotides are TGTGCCAGCATTCTTGACAGGGAGGGCTACACCTTC. The whole variable domain, remainder taken from reference TRBV2 and TRBJ1-2, is EPEVTQTPSHQVTQMGQEVILRCVPISNHLYFYWYRQILGQKVEFLVSFYNNEISEKSEIFDDQFSVERPDGSNFTLKIRSTKLEDSAMYFCASILDREGYTFGSGTRLTVV.

The rearrangement links TRBV28 to TRBJ2-3; tentative D call: TRBD1 (5 bases). This CDR3 comprises 17 residues. CDR1 is MDHEN and CDR2 is SYDVKM in the germline V gene. V lost 6 bases and J 1 base, leaving 20 bases between the germline ends. CDR3 sequence reads: CASSPSGAARRTDTQYF. For the CDR3, the DNA is TGTGCCAGCAGCCCCTCTGGGGCGGCCCGCCGCACAGATACGCAGTATTTT.

The chain employs TRBV5-1 and TRBJ1-4; no firm D call. The ends were cut back, 1 base at V and 7 bases at J, with 11 bases in the middle. The CDR3 is 14 amino acids. Germline V gene data show CDR1 as SGHRS and CDR2 as YFSETQ. The DNA for the CDR3 is TGCGCCAGCAGCTTGATCAGTCCGATTGAAAAACTGTTTTTT. It specifies CASSLISPIEKLFF.

This chain connects TRBV28 to TRBJ2-1, with TRBD1 matching 9 bases. In germline, CDR1 is MDHEN, CDR2 SYDVKM. The CDR3 totals 17 residues. J was trimmed by 9 bases and V by 2 bases; bases with no gene match: 14. This CDR3 reads CASSLPGGGTGRSEQFF. The CDR3 nucleotides read TGTGCCAGCAGTTTACCCGGTGGGGGGACAGGGCGGAGTGAGCAGTTCTTC.

The V call is TRBV19, the J call TRBJ1-2; 8 bases are shared with TRBD1. V gave up 5 bases and J gave up 1 base; unmatched junction bases: 6. Germline CDR1 reads LNHDA; CDR2 reads SQIVND (reference sequence). CDR3 length equals 15 residues. CDR3 coding DNA: TGTGCCAGTAGTCTCGAAGGACAGGGTAACTATGGCTACACCTTC. It codes for CASSLEGQGNYGYTF.

The V call is TRBV6-5, the J call TRBJ2-5, with 9 nucleotides matching TRBD1. The junction had 9 bases not matched to a gene; V was cut back by 5 bases and J by 5 bases. CDR1 is MNHEY and CDR2 is SVGAGI in the germline V gene. The CDR3 runs 15 residues. In DNA, the CDR3 is TGTGCCAGCAGTCTCACAGGACAGGGGTGGGAGACCCAGTACTTC. Amino acids: CASSLTGQGWETQYF.

This chain joins TRBV6-1 and TRBJ1-4; D is unresolved. CDR1 is MNHNS and CDR2 is SASEGT in the germline V gene. The ends were cut back, 2 bases at V and 7 bases at J, with 14 bases in the middle. This CDR3 contains 15 residues. CDR3 DNA: TGTGCCAGCAGTGAAAGGGCCGGAGGGAGTGAAAAACTGTTTTTT. This sequence encodes CASSERAGGSEKLFF.

For this clone: The same CDR3 is also encoded by other DNA sequences in this sample. This chain joins TRBV19 and TRBJ1-5; D is possibly TRBD1 (5 bases). Germline V CDR1 and CDR2: LNHDA, SQIVND (reference sequence). V lost 2 bases and J 3 bases, leaving 8 bases between the germline ends. CDR3 length: 14 residues. In DNA, the CDR3 is TGTGCCAGTAGTATACAGGGAAACAATCAGCCCCAGCATTTT. The encoded protein is CASSIQGNNQPQHF.

The CDR3 loop is CASSQTGTGLYYGYTF. CDR3 sequence (DNA): TGTGCCAGCAGCCAAACCGGGACAGGGCTTTACTATGGCTACACCTTC. The chain is built from TRBV14 and TRBJ1-2; 9 bases match TRBD1. Germline V gene data show CDR1 as SGHDN and CDR2 as FVKESK. Unmatched junction bases numbered 7, after V lost 2 bases and J lost 3 bases. The CDR3 covers 16 residues.

CDR3 nucleotides: TGTGCCTGGCAGGGGAGCTCCTATAATTCACCCCTCCACTTT. The encoded protein is CAWQGSSYNSPLHF. The chain recombines TRBV30 with TRBJ1-6; a weak D match, TRBD1 (6 bases). CDR1 is GTSNPN and CDR2 is SVGIG in the germline V gene (reference sequence). Trimming pared 5 bases from V and 0 bases from J, leaving 8 bases between. The CDR3 length is 14 residues.

The gene calls are TRBV7-2 and TRBJ2-1; 7 bases are shared with TRBD2. V gave up 5 bases and J gave up 1 base; unmatched junction bases: 11. The CDR3 totals 17 residues. The germline gives CDR1 SGHTA, CDR2 FQGNSA. The CDR3 DNA follows: TGTGCCAGCAGCCTAGAGGGTTGGGAGGGTTCCTACAATGAGCAGTTCTTC. It encodes CASSLEGWEGSYNEQFF.

A single count supports this clone. This chain connects TRBV20-1 to TRBJ2-1; 15 bases map to TRBD2. CDR1 is DFQATT and CDR2 is SNEGSKA in the germline V gene (reference sequence). Trimming at V came to 3 bases and at J to 1 base, leaving 4 bases not matched to a gene. The CDR3 is made up of 17 amino acids. Here the CDR3 reads CSASVGLAGGSYNEQFF. CDR3 bases: TGCAGTGCTAGTGTGGGACTAGCGGGAGGTTCCTACAATGAGCAGTTCTTC.

The V gene is TRBV27, the J gene TRBJ1-5; 7 bases are shared with TRBD1. Trimming at V came to 5 bases and at J to 0 bases, leaving 7 bases not matched to a gene. The CDR3 sequence is 16 residues long. Per the germline V gene, CDR1 is MNHEY and CDR2 is SMNVEV (reference sequence). The CDR3 spells CASSPDRAYSNQPQHF. The CDR3 nucleotides read TGTGCCAGCAGTCCAGACAGGGCCTATAGCAATCAGCCCCAGCATTTT.

This clone came up once. The CDR3 here is CASSLLYNEQFF. For the CDR3, the DNA is TGTGCCAGCAGTCTCCTTTATAATGAGCAGTTCTTC. The genes are TRBV7-2 and TRBJ2-1; D is unclear. The CDR3 has 12 amino acids. The V and J ends lost 6 bases and 7 bases respectively, with 10 bases between them. The germline gives CDR1 SGHTA, CDR2 FQGNSA.